Presented here are 17 T cell receptor beta chains from one specimen sequenced in a study of blood T cell repertoires in COVID-19. Generated by immunoSEQ multiplex PCR, the TCRdb table keeps only in-frame clones and is missing some. Of roughly 180,000 clones listed, 88% are singletons. The sample taken for sequencing was peripheral blood. The receptors stem from a woman aged 25 to 39 with acute or convalescent COVID-19.

The chain uses TRBV27 and TRBJ2-5, with a weak D call TRBD2 (5 bases). The germline V gene encodes CDR1 MNHEY and CDR2 SMNVEV (reference sequence). The V and J ends lost 8 bases and 4 bases respectively, with 14 bases between them. The CDR3 runs to 13 residues. The CDR3 DNA reads as TGTGCCAGCTCCGAAGCGGTGGCAGAGACCCAGTACTTC. Amino acid sequence: CASSEAVAETQYF.

The V and J genes are TRBV5-1 and TRBJ1-4; the match to TRBD1 covers 10 bases. Germline loops: CDR1 SGHRS, CDR2 YFSETQ. V dropped 4 bases and J dropped 6; count of bases not matched to a gene: 3. The CDR3 has 14 residues. The CDR3 DNA reads TGCGCCAGCAGCCCCGGGACAGGGGATGAAAAACTGTTTTTT. Translation gives CASSPGTGDEKLFF.

V is TRBV10-3 and J is TRBJ1-1; 7 positions agree with TRBD1. The germline V gene has CDR1 ENHRY and CDR2 SYGVKD. The CDR3 is 14 residues long. Losses at the gene ends were 4 bases for V and 12 bases for J; bases not matched to a gene: 14. The CDR3: CAISGAYRDRGTFF. Written as DNA, the CDR3 is TGTGCCATCAGTGGGGCATACCGGGACAGAGGGACTTTCTTT.

This chain joins TRBV3-1 (or the pseudogene TRBV3-2) and TRBJ2-7, with D possibly being TRBD1 (5 bases). Between the trimmed V and J ends, which lost 4 bases and 2 bases, there was a span of 12 bases. The CDR3 is 14 amino acids. The V gene's germline CDR1 is LGHDT and CDR2 YNNKEL (reference sequence). The CDR3 region has the DNA TGTGCCAGCAGCCCGTCGGGCAGGGCCTACGAGCAGTACTTC. As protein: CASSPSGRAYEQYF.

This CDR3 reads CASSPQGLGTDTQYF. DNA of the CDR3: TGTGCCAGCAGCCCCCAGGGGCTTGGGACAGATACGCAGTATTTT. V and J are TRBV11-2 and TRBJ2-3, with D possibly matching TRBD1 (6 bases). V lost 5 bases and J 3 bases, leaving 15 bases between the germline ends. Looked up from germline, CDR1 is SGHAT and CDR2 is FQNNGV. The CDR3 extends over 15 amino acids.

This chain joins TRBV5-1 and TRBJ1-2, with 10 bases that match TRBD1. V lost 2 bases, J lost 3 bases, and 4 bases stayed unmatched. This CDR3 comprises 15 residues. Per germline, CDR1 SGHRS and CDR2 YFSETQ. For the CDR3, the DNA is TGCGCCAGCAGCTTTTCCGGGACAGGGGACTATGGCTACACCTTC. Protein: CASSFSGTGDYGYTF.

The chain employs TRBV6-6 and TRBJ2-1; TRBD2 agrees at 10 bases. CDR3 length equals 15 residues. The ends lost 7 bases at V and 10 bases at J; junction bases unmatched: 13. CDR1 is MNHNY, CDR2 SVGAGI, per germline (reference sequence). The CDR3 sequence is CASKVDSGRATEQFF. As DNA, the CDR3 is TGTGCCAGCAAGGTTGACAGCGGGAGGGCCACGGAGCAGTTCTTC.

The chain links TRBV18 to TRBJ2-3, with 9 bases that match TRBD1. The V segment lost 2 bases and the J segment 5 bases; nucleotides outside the gene matches: 5. The germline CDR1 and CDR2 sequences are KGHSH and LQKENI. This CDR3 is 15 amino acids long. CDR3 coding DNA: TGTGCCAGCTCACCATCGGGACAGGGTAAAGATACGCAGTATTTT. Protein product: CASSPSGQGKDTQYF.

This rearrangement joins TRBV4-1 to TRBJ2-1, with TRBD2 matching 8 bases. CDR1 is MGHRA, CDR2 YSYEKL, per germline. CDR3 size: 14 residues. Unmatched junction bases numbered 5, after V lost 5 bases and J lost 5 bases. The CDR3 nucleotides read TGCGCCAGCAGCACCCGACTAGCGAACAATGAGCAGTTCTTC. It is translated as CASSTRLANNEQFF.

This rearrangement joins TRBV3-1 (or the pseudogene TRBV3-2) to TRBJ2-5, with TRBD1 matching 9 bases. The CDR3 is 18 residues long. V trimming: 4 bases; J trimming: 5 bases; junction bases outside the gene matches: 17. Germline CDR1 and CDR2: LGHDT and YNNKEL (reference sequence). The CDR3 nucleotides read TGTGCCAGCAGCCTAATAGTCGTGGGACAGGGAGTCGGGGAGACCCAGTACTTC. Translation gives CASSLIVVGQGVGETQYF.

This chain links TRBV28 with TRBJ1-5, with unresolved D. Trimming left V 11 bases short and J 3 bases short, with 11 bases between. The germline gives CDR1 MDHEN, CDR2 SYDVKM. The CDR3 spans 12 residues. The CDR3 sequence: CACQEDNQPQHF. CDR3 coding DNA: TGTGCCTGTCAGGAGGACAATCAGCCCCAGCATTTT.

The sample holds one count of this clone. The rearrangement joins TRBV28 to TRBJ1-2, with TRBD1 matching 8 bases. Germline-derived CDR1 and CDR2 are MDHEN and SYDVKM. This CDR3 has 15 amino acids. V trimming: 7 bases; J trimming: 0 bases; junction bases outside the gene matches: 7. CDR3 nucleotides: TGTGCCAGCACCGGAGACAGGGGAGCTAACTATGGCTACACCTTC. Protein sequence: CASTGDRGANYGYTF.

This clone occurred once. V gene TRBV6-5 combines with J gene TRBJ1-1; 8 bases match TRBD1. This CDR3 has 14 residues. Germline V lookup: CDR1 MNHEY, CDR2 SVGAGI. The V gene end was trimmed by 4 bases and the J gene end by 4 bases; junction bases not matched to a gene: 5. This CDR3 is CASSSDRARTEAFF. The CDR3 nucleotides read TGTGCCAGCAGTTCGGACAGGGCCCGCACTGAAGCTTTCTTT.

This clone occurred a few times. The junction differs from germline at one of its ends, possibly a read error. The chain carries TRBV2 and TRBJ2-1; 11 bases line up with TRBD2. The CDR3 length is 12 residues. Per the germline V gene, CDR1 is SNHLY and CDR2 is FYNNEI. The CDR3 nucleotides are TGTGCCAGCAGTTATAGCGGGAGGGCCACTCTCTTC. This gives the protein CASSYSGRATLF.

This clone was detected once. This chain connects TRBV5-1 to TRBJ2-2; maybe TRBD2 (5 bases). Trimming cost V 4 bases and J 1 base, with 11 bases left between them. This CDR3 comprises 15 residues. Germline CDR1 and CDR2: SGHRS and YFSETQ. The CDR3 here is CASSGLSGNTGELFF. In DNA, the CDR3 is TGCGCCAGCAGCGGGTTAAGCGGGAACACCGGGGAGCTGTTTTTT.

This clone appeared a few times. Mismatch with germline at one junction end may stem from a read error. This chain joins TRBV4-1 and TRBJ1-2; possibly TRBD1 for D (6 bases). The length of the CDR3 is 13 residues. Germline CDR1 reads MGHRA; CDR2 reads YSYEKL. In nucleotides, the CDR3 is TGCGCCAGCAGACAAGTGGGGGCAGGGCATCGCACCTTC. Translation gives CASRQVGAGHRTF.

The chain recombines TRBV25-1 with TRBJ1-4; 7 bases align to TRBD1. The CDR3 contains 15 residues. Germline CDR1 is MGHDK and CDR2 is SYGVNS. Unmatched junction bases numbered 8, after V lost 6 bases and J lost 4 bases. The CDR3 reads CASRAPGGSNEKLFF. As DNA, the CDR3 is TGTGCCAGCAGAGCCCCAGGGGGGAGTAATGAAAAACTGTTTTTT. The full variable domain, with the rest looked up from reference TRBV25-1 and TRBJ1-4, is EADIYQTPRYLVIGTGKKITLECSQTMGHDKMYWYQQDPGMELHLIHYSYGVNSTEKGDLSSESTVSRIRTEHFPLTLESARPSHTSQYLCASRAPGGSNEKLFFGSGTQLSVL.